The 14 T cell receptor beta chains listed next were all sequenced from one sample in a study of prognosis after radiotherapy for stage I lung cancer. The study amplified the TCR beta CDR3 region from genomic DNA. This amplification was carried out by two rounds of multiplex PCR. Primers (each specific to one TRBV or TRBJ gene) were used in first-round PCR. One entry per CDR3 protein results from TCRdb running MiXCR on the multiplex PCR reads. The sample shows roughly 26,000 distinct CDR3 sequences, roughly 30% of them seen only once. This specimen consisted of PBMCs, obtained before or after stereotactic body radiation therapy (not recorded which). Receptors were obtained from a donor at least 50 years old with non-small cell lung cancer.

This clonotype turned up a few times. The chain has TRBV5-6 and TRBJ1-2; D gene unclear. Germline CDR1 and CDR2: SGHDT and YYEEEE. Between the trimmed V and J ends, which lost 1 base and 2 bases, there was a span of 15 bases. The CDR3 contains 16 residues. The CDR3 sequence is CASSLSWVAPNYGYTF. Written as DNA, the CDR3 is TGTGCCAGCAGCTTGTCTTGGGTGGCCCCGAACTATGGCTACACCTTC. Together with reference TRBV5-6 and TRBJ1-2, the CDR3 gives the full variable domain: DAGVTQSPTHLIKTRGQQVTLRCSPKSGHDTVSWYQQALGQGPQFIFQYYEEEERQRGNFPDRFSGHQFPNYSSELNVNALLLGDSALYLCASSLSWVAPNYGYTFGSGTRLTVV.

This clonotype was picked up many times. CDR3 coding DNA: TGTGCCATCAGTGGACAGGGGACAGAGACCCAGTACTTC. Residues: CAISGQGTETQYF. The genes are TRBV10-3 and TRBJ2-5; TRBD1 aligns across 8 bases. The CDR3 covers 13 residues. In germline, CDR1 is ENHRY, CDR2 SYGVKD. V gave up 4 bases and J gave up 4 bases; unmatched junction bases: 2.

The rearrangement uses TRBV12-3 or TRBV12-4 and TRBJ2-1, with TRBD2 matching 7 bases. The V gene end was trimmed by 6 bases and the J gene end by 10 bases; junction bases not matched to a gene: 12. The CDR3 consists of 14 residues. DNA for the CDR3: TGTGCCAGCAGCCCCGGGAGGATTGAACCGGAGCAGTTCTTC. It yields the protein CASSPGRIEPEQFF.

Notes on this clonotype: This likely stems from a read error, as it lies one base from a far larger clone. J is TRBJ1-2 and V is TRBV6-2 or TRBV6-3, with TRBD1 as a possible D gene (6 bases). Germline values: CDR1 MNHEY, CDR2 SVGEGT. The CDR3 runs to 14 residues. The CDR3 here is CASIYSSGGDGYTF. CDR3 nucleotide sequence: TGTGCCAGCATTTACTCGAGTGGGGGCGATGGCTACACCTTC.

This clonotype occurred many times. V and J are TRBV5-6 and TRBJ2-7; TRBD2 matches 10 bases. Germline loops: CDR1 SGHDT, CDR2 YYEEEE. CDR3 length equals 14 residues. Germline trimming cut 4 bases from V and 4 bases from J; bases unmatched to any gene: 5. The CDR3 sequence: CASSNSGGSYEQYF. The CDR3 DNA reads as TGTGCCAGCAGCAATAGCGGGGGGAGTTACGAGCAGTACTTC.

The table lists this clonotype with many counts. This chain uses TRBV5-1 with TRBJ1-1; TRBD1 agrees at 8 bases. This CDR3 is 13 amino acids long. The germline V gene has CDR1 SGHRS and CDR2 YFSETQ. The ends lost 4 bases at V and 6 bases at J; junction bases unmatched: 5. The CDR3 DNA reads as TGCGCCAGCAGCCTAGGACAGGGAGCTGAAGCTTTCTTT. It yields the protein CASSLGQGAEAFF.

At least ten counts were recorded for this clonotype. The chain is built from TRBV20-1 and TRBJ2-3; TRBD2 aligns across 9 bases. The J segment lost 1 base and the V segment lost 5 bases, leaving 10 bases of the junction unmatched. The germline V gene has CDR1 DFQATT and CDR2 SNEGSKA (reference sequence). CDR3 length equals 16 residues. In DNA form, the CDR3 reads TGCAGTGCTCTGCGAATAGCGGGAGAAGGCACAGATACGCAGTATTTT. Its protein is CSALRIAGEGTDTQYF.

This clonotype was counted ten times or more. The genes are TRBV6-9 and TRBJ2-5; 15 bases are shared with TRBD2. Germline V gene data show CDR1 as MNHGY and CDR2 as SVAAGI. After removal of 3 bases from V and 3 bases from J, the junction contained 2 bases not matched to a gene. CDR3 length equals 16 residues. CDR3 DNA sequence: TGTGCCAGCAGTTACTGGACTAGCGGGAGGGAAGAGACCCAGTACTTC. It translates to CASSYWTSGREETQYF.

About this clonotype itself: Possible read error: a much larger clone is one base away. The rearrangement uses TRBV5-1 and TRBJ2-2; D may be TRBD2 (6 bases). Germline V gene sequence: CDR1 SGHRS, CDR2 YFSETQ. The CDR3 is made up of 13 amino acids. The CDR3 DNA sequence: TGCGCCAGCAGCTCAGATAACACCGGGGGGCTGTTTTTT. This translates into CASSSDNTGGLFF. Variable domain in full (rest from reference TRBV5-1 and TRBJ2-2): KAGVTQTPRYLIKTRGQQVTLSCSPISGHRSVSWYQQTPGQGLQFLFEYFSETQRNKGNFPGRFSGRQFSNSRSEMNVSTLELGDSALYLCASSSDNTGGLFFGEGSRLTVL.

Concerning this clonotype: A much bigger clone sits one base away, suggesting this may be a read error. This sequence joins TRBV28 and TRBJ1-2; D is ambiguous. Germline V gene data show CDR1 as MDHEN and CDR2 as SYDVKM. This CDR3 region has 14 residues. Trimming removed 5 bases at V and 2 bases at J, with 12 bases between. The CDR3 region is CASSQGPDNYGYTF. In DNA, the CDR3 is TGTGCCAGCAGTCAAGGCCCGGACAACTATGGCTACACCTTC.

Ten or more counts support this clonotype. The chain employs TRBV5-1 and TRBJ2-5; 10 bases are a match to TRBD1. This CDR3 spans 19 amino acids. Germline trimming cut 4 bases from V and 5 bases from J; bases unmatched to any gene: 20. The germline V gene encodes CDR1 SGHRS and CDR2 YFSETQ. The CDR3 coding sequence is TGCGCCAGCAGCCCGCCGATCGAGGGACAGGGGTCGATTCCGGAGACCCAGTACTTC. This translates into CASSPPIEGQGSIPETQYF. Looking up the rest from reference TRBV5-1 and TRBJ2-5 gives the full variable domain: KAGVTQTPRYLIKTRGQQVTLSCSPISGHRSVSWYQQTPGQGLQFLFEYFSETQRNKGNFPGRFSGRQFSNSRSEMNVSTLELGDSALYLCASSPPIEGQGSIPETQYFGPGTRLLVL.

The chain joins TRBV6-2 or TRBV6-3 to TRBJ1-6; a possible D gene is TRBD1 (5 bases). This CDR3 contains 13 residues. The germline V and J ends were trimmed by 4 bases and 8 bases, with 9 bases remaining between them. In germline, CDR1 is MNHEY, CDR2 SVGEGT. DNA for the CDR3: TGTGCCAGCAGTTCGGGACCCTATTCACCCCTCCACTTT. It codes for CASSSGPYSPLHF.

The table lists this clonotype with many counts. DNA of the CDR3: TGCGCCAGCAGCTTGGAACTCCCCACAGATACGCAGTATTTT. As protein: CASSLELPTDTQYF. The V and J genes are TRBV5-1 and TRBJ2-3; D gene ambiguous. Trimming stripped 0 bases from V and 2 bases from J, with 7 bases between. From germline, CDR1 is SGHRS and CDR2 YFSETQ. The CDR3 consists of 14 residues.

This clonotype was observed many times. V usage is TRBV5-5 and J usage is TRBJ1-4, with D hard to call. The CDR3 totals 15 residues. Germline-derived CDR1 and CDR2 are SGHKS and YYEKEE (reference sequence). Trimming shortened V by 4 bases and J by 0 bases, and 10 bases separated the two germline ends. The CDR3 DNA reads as TGTGCCAGCAGCCTACGAGGGTCAACTAATGAAAAACTGTTTTTT. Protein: CASSLRGSTNEKLFF.